Listed here are 8 T cell receptor beta chains from one sample, sequenced in a study of T-cell reconstitution after alpha-beta-depleted transplantation in children. Construction of the TCRbeta library involved unique molecular identifiers. TCRdb reprocessed the PCR reads via MiXCR and lists one record per CDR3 protein. This table holds roughly 200,000 distinct CDR3 sequences, approximately 8% found once. This specimen consisted of PBMCs, mostly from graft donor cells, obtained 360 days after TCRalphabeta/CD19-depleted stem cell transplant. All receptors derive from a male patient aged 2 to 10 who had a stem cell transplant for acute myeloid leukemia, so the T cells may come from the graft donor.

This clonotype was counted between two and nine times. This chain connects TRBV7-6 to TRBJ2-5; 8 positions match TRBD1. The CDR3 spans 16 residues. Trimming at V came to 2 bases and at J to 2 bases, leaving 7 bases not matched to a gene. Germline assignment: CDR1 SGHVS and CDR2 FNYEAQ. The CDR3 spells CASSLNIQGVQETQYF. CDR3 coding DNA: TGTGCCAGCAGCTTAAATATACAGGGGGTTCAAGAGACCCAGTACTTC.

This clonotype was recorded at least ten times. The chain recombines TRBV29-1 with TRBJ2-1; D is possibly TRBD1 (5 bases). This CDR3 region has 13 residues. Trimming removed 4 bases from V and 6 bases from J, with 13 bases in between. Germline V gives CDR1 SQVTM, CDR2 ANQGSEA. CDR3 DNA sequence: TGCAGCGTTGTGCCAGGGTGGGTCAATGAGCAGTTCTTC. Encoded protein: CSVVPGWVNEQFF.

This clonotype appeared many times. V and J are TRBV15 and TRBJ2-7; D remains ambiguous. Trimming left V 0 bases short and J 8 bases short, with 8 bases between. Germline assignment: CDR1 LNHNV and CDR2 YYDKDF (reference sequence). This CDR3 has 12 residues. CDR3 region: CATSRDLLQQYF. CDR3 coding DNA: TGTGCCACCAGCAGAGATCTACTACAGCAGTACTTC.

The V and J genes are TRBV12-3 or TRBV12-4 and TRBJ1-5; TRBD1 agrees at 9 bases. The ends lost 1 base at V and 6 bases at J; junction bases unmatched: 4. This CDR3 has 15 residues. CDR3 in amino acids: CASSLGDRVTQPQHF. The CDR3 DNA is TGTGCCAGCAGTTTAGGGGACAGGGTGACTCAGCCCCAGCATTTT.

The J gene is TRBJ2-3, the V gene TRBV7-8; TRBD1 matches at 7 bases. Germline assignment: CDR1 SGHVS and CDR2 FQNEAQ. This CDR3 is built from 16 residues. V was pared by 7 bases and J by 2 bases, with 12 bases of the junction left unmatched. The CDR3 reads CASNPRRDSNTDTQYF. CDR3 DNA sequence: TGTGCCAGCAACCCCAGAAGGGACAGCAACACAGATACGCAGTATTTT.

The J gene is TRBJ2-5, the V gene TRBV20-1; 8 bases are a match to TRBD2. The length of the CDR3 is 14 residues. CDR1 DFQATT and CDR2 SNEGSKA come from the germline V gene (reference sequence). V shed 0 bases, J shed 3 bases, and the junction held 3 bases outside the gene matches. The CDR3 coding sequence is TGCAGTGCTAGAGAAGCGGGAGTTAAAGAGACCCAGTACTTC. Amino acids: CSAREAGVKETQYF.

The rearrangement links TRBV2 to TRBJ2-5, with 14 bases fitting TRBD2. The J segment lost 2 bases and the V segment lost 4 bases, leaving 9 bases of the junction unmatched. The CDR3 has 18 amino acids. Looked up from germline, CDR1 is SNHLY and CDR2 is FYNNEI. CDR3: CASSVLTSGRALQETQYF. The CDR3 region has the DNA TGTGCCAGCAGTGTTTTGACTAGCGGGAGGGCCTTACAAGAGACCCAGTACTTC.

There are many counts of this clonotype. The chain couples TRBV4-1 to TRBJ2-7; 8 positions match TRBD1. Trimming took 0 bases from V and 2 from J; bases not matched to a gene: 6. CDR3 length equals 16 residues. Looked up from germline, CDR1 is MGHRA and CDR2 is YSYEKL. CDR3 bases: TGCGCCAGCAGCCAAGATATGGGGACAGGCGCCTACGAGCAGTACGTC. As protein: CASSQDMGTGAYEQYV.